This T cell receptor (beta chain) was retrieved from a study of immune heterogeneity within non-small cell lung tumors. Multiplex PCR was performed with 32 V and 13 J primers, and it amplified TCR beta CDR3. TCRdb passed the multiplex PCR reads through MiXCR, listing each CDR3 protein once. The table includes around 9,600 distinct CDR3 sequences, around 29% detected once. TCRs were amplified from 600 ng gDNA of bulk tumor per sample. Surgeons took several biopsies per primary tumor, spaced far apart, during surgery. Those enrolled were patients newly diagnosed with untreated non-small cell lung cancer and undergoing curative surgery. Details on this clonotype: At one of its ends the junction is not consistent with the germline gene, which may arise from a read error.

The CDR3 consists of 16 residues. Sequencing was carried out using lung tumor tissue. This chain uses TRBV12-3 or TRBV12-4 with TRBJ2-2; 9 bases map to TRBD2. This receptor was obtained from a man in his fifties or sixties with non-small cell lung cancer. The CDR3 DNA follows: TGTACCAGCAGTTTGTTGGTAGCGGGAGACACCGGGGAGCTATTTTTT. As protein: CTSSLLVAGDTGELFF.